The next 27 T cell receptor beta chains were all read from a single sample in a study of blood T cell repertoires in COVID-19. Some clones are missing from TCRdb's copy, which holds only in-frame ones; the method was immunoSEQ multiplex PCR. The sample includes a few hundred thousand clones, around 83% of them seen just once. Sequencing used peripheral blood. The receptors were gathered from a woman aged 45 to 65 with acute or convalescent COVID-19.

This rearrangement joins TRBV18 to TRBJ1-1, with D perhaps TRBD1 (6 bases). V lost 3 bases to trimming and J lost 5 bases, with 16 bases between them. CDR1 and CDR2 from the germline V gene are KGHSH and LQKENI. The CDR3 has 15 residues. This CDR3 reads CASSPDRGGRTEAFF. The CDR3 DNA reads TGTGCCAGCTCACCGGATCGAGGGGGAAGGACTGAAGCTTTCTTT.

For the CDR3, the DNA is TGCAGCGTTGAATTAAACACTGAAGCTTTCTTT. This codes for CSVELNTEAFF. The chain links TRBV29-1 to TRBJ1-1; unclear D gene. The germline gives CDR1 SQVTM, CDR2 ANQGSEA. This CDR3 is 11 amino acids long. V was clipped by 2 bases and J by 2 bases, with 3 bases between them.

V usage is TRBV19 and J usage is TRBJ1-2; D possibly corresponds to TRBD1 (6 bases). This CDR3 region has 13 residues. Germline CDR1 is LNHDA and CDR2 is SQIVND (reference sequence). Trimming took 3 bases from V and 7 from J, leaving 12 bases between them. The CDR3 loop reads CASSMQGLAGYTF. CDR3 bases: TGTGCCAGTAGTATGCAGGGGCTGGCTGGCTACACCTTC.

The CDR3 sequence is CASSYSTGSNEQYF. CDR3 nucleotide sequence: TGTGCCAGCAGTTACTCGACAGGGTCGAACGAGCAGTACTTC. The J gene is TRBJ2-7, the V gene TRBV6-5; 7 bases fit TRBD1. J lost 5 bases, V lost 0 bases, and 4 bases had no gene match. This CDR3 region has 14 residues. Germline V gene sequence: CDR1 MNHEY, CDR2 SVGAGI.

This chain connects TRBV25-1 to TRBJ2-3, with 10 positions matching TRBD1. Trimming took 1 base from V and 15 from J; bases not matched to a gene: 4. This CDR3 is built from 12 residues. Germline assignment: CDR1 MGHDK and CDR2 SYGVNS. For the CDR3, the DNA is TGTGCCAGCAGTGAATCGGGACAGGGGCAATATTTT. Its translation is CASSESGQGQYF.

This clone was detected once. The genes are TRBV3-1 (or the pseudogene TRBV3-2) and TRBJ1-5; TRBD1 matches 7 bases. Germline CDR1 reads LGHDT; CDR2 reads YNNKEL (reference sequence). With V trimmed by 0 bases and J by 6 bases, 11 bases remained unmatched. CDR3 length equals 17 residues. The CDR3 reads CASSQDWTGQVGQPQHF. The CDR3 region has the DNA TGTGCCAGCAGCCAAGATTGGACCGGACAGGTTGGTCAGCCCCAGCATTTT.

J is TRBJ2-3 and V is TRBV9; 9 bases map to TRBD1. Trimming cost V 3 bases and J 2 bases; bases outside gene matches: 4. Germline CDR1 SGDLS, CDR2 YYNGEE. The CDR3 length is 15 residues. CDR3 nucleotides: TGTGCCAGCAGCGGGGACAGGGCCCACACAGATACGCAGTATTTT. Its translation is CASSGDRAHTDTQYF.

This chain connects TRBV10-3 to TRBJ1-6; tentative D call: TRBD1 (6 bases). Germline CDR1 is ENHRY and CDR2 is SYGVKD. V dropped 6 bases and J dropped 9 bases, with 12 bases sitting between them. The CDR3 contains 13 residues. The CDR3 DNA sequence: TGTGCCATCAGAGCGCAGGGGAGTTCACCCCTCCACTTT. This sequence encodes CAIRAQGSSPLHF.

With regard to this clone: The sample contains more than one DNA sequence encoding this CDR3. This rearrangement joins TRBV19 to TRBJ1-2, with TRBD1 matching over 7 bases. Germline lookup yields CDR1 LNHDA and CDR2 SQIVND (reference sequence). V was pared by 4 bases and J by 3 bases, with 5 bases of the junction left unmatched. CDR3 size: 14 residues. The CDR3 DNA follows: TGTGCCAGTAGTACCCGACAGGGCCACTATGGCTACACCTTC. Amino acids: CASSTRQGHYGYTF.

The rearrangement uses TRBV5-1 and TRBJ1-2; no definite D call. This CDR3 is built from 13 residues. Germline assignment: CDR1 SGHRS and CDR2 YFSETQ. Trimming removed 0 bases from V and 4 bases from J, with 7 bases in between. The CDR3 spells CASSLEPVYGYTF. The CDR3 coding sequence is TGCGCCAGCAGCTTGGAACCAGTCTATGGCTACACCTTC.

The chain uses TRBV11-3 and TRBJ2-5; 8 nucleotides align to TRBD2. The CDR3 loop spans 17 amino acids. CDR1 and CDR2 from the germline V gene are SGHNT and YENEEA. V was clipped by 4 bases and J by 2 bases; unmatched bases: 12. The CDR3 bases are TGTGCCAGCAGCTCGCGATCTAGCGGGCCCCAACAAGAGACCCAGTACTTC. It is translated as CASSSRSSGPQQETQYF.

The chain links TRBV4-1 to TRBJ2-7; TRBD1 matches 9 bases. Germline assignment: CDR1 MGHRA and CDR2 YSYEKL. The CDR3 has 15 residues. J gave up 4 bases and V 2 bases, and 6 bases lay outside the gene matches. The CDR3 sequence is CASSQPQGAVYEQYF. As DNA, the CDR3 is TGCGCCAGCAGCCAACCACAGGGGGCTGTTTACGAGCAGTACTTC.

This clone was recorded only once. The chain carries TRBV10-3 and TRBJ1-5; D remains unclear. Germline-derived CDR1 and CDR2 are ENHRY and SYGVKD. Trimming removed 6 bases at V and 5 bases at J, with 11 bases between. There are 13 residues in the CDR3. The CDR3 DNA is TGTGCCATCAGGCCGGGTGGCGATCAGCCCCAGCATTTT. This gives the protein CAIRPGGDQPQHF.

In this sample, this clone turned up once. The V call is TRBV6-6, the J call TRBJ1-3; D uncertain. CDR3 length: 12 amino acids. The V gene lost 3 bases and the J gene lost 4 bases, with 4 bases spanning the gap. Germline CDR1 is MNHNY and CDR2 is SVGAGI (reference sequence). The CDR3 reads CASSYQGNTIYF. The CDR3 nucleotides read TGTGCCAGCAGTTATCAGGGAAACACCATATATTTT.

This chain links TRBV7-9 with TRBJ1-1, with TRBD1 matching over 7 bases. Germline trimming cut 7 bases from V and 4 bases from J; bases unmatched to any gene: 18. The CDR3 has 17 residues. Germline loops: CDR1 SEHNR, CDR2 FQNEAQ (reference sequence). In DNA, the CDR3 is TGTGCCAGCACCCGGTGGGACAGCCGATCGGTAGGCACTGAAGCTTTCTTT. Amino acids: CASTRWDSRSVGTEAFF.

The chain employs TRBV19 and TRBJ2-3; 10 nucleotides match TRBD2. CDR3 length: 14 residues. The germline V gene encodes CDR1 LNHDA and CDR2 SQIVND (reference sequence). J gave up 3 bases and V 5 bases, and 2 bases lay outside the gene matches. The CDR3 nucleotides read TGTGCCAGTAGTCTGGGACTAGCGACAGATACGCAGTATTTT. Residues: CASSLGLATDTQYF.

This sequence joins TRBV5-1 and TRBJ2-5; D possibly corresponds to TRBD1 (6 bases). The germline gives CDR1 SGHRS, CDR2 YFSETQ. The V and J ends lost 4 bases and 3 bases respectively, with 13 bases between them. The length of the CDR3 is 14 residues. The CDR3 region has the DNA TGCGCCAGCAGCCCCGCCCCAGGGGAAGAGACCCAGTACTTC. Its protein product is CASSPAPGEETQYF. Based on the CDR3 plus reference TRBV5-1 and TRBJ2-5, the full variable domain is KAGVTQTPRYLIKTRGQQVTLSCSPISGHRSVSWYQQTPGQGLQFLFEYFSETQRNKGNFPGRFSGRQFSNSRSEMNVSTLELGDSALYLCASSPAPGEETQYFGPGTRLLVL.

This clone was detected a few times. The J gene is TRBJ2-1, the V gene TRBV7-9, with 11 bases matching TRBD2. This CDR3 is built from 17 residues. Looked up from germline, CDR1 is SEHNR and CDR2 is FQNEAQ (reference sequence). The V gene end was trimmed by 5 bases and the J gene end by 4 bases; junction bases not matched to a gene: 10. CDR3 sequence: CASSPGLAGGLYNEQFF. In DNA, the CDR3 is TGTGCCAGCAGCCCTGGGCTAGCGGGGGGCCTATACAATGAGCAGTTCTTC.

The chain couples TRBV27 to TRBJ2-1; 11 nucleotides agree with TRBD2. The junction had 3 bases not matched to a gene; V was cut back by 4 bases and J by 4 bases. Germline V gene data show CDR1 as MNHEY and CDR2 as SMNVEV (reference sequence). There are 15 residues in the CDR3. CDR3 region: CASSYASGGYNEQFF. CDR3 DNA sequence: TGTGCCAGCAGTTACGCTAGCGGGGGGTACAATGAGCAGTTCTTC.

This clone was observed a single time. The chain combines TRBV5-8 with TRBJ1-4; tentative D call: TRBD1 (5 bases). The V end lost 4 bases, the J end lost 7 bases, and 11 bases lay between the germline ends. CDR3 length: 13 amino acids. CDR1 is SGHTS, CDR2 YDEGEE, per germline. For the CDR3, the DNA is TGTGCCAGCAGCCCAGGGCGGCGTGAAAAACTGTTTTTT. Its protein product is CASSPGRREKLFF.

The CDR3 coding sequence is TGCAGCGTCCCGGGACAGGGTTTCTACGAGCAGTACTTC. It codes for CSVPGQGFYEQYF. This chain connects TRBV29-1 to TRBJ2-7, with 9 bases fitting TRBD1. This CDR3 has 13 residues. The V and J ends lost 6 bases and 3 bases, in that order; junction bases with no gene match: 6. Germline CDR1 SQVTM, CDR2 ANQGSEA.

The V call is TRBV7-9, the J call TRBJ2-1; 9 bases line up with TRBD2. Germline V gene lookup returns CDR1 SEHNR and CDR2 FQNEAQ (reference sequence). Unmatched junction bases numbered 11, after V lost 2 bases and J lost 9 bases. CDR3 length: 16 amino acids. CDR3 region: CASSLWLAGTSGEQFF. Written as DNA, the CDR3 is TGTGCCAGCAGCTTATGGCTAGCGGGAACAAGCGGTGAGCAGTTCTTC.

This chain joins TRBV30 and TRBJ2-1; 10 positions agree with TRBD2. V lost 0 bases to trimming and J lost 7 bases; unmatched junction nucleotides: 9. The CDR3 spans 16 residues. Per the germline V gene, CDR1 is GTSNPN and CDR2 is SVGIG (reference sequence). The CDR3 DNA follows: TGTGCCTGGAGTGTTGGAGAACTAGCGGGAATGAATGAGCAGTTCTTC. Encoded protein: CAWSVGELAGMNEQFF.

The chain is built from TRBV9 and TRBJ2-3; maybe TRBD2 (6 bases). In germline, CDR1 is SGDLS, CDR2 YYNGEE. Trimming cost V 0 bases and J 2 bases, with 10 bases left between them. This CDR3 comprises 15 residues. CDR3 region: CASSVGASDTDTQYF. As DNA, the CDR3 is TGTGCCAGCAGCGTAGGGGCTAGCGACACAGATACGCAGTATTTT.

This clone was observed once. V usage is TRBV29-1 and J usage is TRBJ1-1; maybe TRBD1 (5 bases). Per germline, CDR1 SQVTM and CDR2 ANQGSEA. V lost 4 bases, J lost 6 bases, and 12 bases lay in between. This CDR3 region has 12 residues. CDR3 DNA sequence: TGCAGCGTTGGGACATTAGATTCTGAAGCTTTCTTT. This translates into CSVGTLDSEAFF.

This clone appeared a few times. The DNA of the CDR3 is TGCGCCAGCAGCCCACAGGGGCCTATCGATCAGCCCCAGCATTTT. Its translation is CASSPQGPIDQPQHF. The rearrangement uses TRBV5-1 and TRBJ1-5, with 7 bases identical to TRBD1. The J segment lost 5 bases and the V segment lost 4 bases, leaving 9 bases of the junction unmatched. Per the germline V gene, CDR1 is SGHRS and CDR2 is YFSETQ. CDR3 length: 15 residues.

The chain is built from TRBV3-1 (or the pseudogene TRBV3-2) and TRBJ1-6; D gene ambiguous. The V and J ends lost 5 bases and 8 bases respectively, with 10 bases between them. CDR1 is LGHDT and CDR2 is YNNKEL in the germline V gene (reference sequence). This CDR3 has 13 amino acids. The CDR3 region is CASSNTQDSPLHF. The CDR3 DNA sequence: TGTGCCAGCAGCAATACCCAGGATTCACCCCTCCACTTT.